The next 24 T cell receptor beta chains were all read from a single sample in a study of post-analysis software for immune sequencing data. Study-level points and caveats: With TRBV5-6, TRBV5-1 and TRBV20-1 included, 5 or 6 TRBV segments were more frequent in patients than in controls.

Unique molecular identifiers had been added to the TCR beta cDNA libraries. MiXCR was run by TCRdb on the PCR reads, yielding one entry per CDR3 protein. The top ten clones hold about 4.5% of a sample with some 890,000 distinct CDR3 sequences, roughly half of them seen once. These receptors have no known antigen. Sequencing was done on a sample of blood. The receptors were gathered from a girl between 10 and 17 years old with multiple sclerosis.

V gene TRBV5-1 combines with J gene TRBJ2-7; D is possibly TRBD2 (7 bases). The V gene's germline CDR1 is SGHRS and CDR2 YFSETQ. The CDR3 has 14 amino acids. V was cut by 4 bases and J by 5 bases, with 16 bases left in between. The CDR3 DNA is TGCGCCAGCAGCGGCACCGGGGGGCAGAACGAGCAGTACTTC. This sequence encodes CASSGTGGQNEQYF.

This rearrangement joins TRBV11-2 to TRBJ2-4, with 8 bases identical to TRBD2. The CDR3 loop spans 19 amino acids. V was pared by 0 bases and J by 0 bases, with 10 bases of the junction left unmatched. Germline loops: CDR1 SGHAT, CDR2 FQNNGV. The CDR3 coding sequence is TGTGCCAGCAGCTTAGATCGGGGTAGCGGGAACCTAGCCAAAAACATTCAGTACTTC. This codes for CASSLDRGSGNLAKNIQYF. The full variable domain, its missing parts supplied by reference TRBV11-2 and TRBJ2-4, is EAGVAQSPRYKIIEKRQSVAFWCNPISGHATLYWYQQILGQGPKLLIQFQNNGVVDDSQLPKDRFSAERLKGVDSTLKIQPAKLEDSAVYLCASSLDRGSGNLAKNIQYFGAGTRLSVL.

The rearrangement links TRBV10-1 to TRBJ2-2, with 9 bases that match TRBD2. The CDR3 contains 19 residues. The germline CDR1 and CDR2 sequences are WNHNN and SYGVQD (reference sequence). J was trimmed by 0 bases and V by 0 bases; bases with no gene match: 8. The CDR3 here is CASSESTRERGANTGELFF. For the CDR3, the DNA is TGCGCCAGCAGTGAGTCGACTAGGGAGCGGGGGGCGAACACCGGGGAGCTGTTTTTT.

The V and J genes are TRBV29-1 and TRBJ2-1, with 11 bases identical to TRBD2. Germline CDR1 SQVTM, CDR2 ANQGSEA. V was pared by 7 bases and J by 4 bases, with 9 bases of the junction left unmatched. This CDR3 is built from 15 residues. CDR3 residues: CSGTLTSGTYNEQFF. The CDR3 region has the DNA TGCAGCGGAACGCTGACTAGCGGGACATACAATGAGCAGTTCTTC.

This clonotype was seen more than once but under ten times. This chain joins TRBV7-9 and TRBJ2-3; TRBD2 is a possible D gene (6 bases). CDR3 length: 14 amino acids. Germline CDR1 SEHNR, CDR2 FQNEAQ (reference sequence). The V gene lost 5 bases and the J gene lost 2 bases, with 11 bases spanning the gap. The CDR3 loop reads CASSQGTYTDTQYF. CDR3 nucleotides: TGTGCCAGCAGCCAAGGGACTTACACAGATACGCAGTATTTT.

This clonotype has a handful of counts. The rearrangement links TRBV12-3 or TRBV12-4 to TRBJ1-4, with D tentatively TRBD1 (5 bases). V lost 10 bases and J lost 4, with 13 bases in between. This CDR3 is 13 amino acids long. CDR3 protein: CATRDLFNEKLFF. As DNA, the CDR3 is TGTGCCACCCGGGACCTCTTTAATGAAAAACTGTTTTTT.

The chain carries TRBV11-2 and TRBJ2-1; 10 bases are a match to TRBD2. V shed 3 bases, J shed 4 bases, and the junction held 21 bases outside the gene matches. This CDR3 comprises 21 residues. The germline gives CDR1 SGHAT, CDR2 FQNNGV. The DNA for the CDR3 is TGTGCCAGCAGCTTCCGAGGGGGCCTAGCGGGGGCCTCCAGACTTTACAATGAGCAGTTCTTC. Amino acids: CASSFRGGLAGASRLYNEQFF.

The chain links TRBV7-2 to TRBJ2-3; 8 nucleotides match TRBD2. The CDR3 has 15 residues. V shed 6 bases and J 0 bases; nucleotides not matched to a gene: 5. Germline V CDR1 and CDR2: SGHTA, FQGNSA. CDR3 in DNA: TGTGCCAGCAGTTTTAGCGGGGTTAGCACAGATACGCAGTATTTT. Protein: CASSFSGVSTDTQYF. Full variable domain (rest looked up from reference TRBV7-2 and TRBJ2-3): GAGVSQSPSNKVTEKGKDVELRCDPISGHTALYWYRQSLGQGLEFLIYFQGNSAPDKSGLPSDRFSAERTGGSVSTLTIQRTQQEDSAVYLCASSFSGVSTDTQYFGPGTRLTVL.

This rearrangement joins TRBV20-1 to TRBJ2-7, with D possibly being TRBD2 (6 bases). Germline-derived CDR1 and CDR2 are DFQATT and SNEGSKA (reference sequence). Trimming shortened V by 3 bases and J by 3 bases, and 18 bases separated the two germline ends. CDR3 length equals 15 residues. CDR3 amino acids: CSASGVLASNYEQYF. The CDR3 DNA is TGCAGTGCTAGTGGTGTACTAGCCTCCAACTACGAGCAGTACTTC.

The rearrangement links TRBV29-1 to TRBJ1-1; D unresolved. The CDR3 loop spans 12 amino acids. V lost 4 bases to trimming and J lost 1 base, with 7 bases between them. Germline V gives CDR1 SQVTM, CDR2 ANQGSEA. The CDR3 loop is CSVARTNTEAFF. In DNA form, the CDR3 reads TGCAGCGTTGCGCGGACGAACACTGAAGCTTTCTTT.

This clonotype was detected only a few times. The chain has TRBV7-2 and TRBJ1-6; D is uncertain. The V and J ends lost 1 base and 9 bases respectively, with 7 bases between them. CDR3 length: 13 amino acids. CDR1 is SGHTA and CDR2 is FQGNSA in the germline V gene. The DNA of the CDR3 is TGTGCCAGCAGCTTAGGATTCGTTTCACCCCTCCACTTT. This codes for CASSLGFVSPLHF.

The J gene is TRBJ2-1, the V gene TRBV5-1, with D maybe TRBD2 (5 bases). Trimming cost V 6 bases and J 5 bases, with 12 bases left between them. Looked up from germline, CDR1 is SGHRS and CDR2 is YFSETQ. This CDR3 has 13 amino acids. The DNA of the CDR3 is TGCGCCAGCACCATCGGGGTCCACAATGAGCAGTTCTTC. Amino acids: CASTIGVHNEQFF.

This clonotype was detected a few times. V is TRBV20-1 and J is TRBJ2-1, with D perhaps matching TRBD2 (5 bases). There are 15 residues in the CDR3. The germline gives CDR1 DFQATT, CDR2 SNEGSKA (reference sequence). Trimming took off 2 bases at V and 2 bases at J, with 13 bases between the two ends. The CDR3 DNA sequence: TGCAGTGCTAGAATCCTAGCTTTCACCTACAATGAGCAGTTCTTC. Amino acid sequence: CSARILAFTYNEQFF.

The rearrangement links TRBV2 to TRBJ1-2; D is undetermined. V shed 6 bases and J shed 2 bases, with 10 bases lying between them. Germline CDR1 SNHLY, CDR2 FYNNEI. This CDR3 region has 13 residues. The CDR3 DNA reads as TGTGCCAGCAGCGCGGACCAAAACTATGGCTACACCTTC. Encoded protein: CASSADQNYGYTF.

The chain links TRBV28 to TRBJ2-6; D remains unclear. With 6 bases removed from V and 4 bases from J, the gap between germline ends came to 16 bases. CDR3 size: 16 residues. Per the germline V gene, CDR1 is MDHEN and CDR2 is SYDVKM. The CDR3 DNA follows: TGTGCCAGCAGCCGCACCCATTCCCCGGGGGCCAACGTCCTGACTTTC. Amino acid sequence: CASSRTHSPGANVLTF.

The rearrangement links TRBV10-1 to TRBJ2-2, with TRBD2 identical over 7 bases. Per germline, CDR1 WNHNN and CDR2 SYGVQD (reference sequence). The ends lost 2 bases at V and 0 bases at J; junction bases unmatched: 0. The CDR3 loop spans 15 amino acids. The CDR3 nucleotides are TGCGCCAGCAGTGAGGCGGGGGCGAACACCGGGGAGCTGTTTTTT. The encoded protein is CASSEAGANTGELFF.

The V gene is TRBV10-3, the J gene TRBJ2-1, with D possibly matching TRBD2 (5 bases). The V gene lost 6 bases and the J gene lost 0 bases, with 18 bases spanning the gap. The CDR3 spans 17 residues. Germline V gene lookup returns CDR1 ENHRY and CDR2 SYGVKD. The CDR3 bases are TGTGCCATCAGGGAGAAGGACGGCGGAGGCTCCTACAATGAGCAGTTCTTC. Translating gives CAIREKDGGGSYNEQFF.

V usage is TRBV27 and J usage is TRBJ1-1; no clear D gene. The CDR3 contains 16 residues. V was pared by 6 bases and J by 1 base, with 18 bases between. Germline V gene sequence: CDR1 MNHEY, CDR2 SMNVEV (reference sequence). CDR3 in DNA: TGTGCCAGCAGCTTGACTTCGACCTTAGCGAACACTGAAGCTTTCTTT. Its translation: CASSLTSTLANTEAFF.

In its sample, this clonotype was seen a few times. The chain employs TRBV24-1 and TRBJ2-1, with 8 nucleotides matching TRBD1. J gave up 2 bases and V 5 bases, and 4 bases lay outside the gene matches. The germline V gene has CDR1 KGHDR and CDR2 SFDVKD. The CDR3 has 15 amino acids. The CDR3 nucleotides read TGTGCCACCAGTGCGGACAGGGAACCCTACAATGAGCAGTTCTTC. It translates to CATSADREPYNEQFF.

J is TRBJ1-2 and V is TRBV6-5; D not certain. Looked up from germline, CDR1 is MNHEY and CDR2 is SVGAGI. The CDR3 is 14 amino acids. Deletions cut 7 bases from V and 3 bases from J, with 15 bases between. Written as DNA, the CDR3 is TGTGCCAGCACCTCCCAAGGCGGGCACTATGGCTACACCTTC. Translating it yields CASTSQGGHYGYTF.

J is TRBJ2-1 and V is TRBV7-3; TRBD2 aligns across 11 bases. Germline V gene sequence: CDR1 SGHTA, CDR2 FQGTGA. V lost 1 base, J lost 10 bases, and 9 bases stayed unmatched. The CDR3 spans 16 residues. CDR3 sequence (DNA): TGTGCCAGCAGCTTAATTGGTAGCGGGAGGGCTGGGGAGCAGTTCTTC. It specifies CASSLIGSGRAGEQFF.

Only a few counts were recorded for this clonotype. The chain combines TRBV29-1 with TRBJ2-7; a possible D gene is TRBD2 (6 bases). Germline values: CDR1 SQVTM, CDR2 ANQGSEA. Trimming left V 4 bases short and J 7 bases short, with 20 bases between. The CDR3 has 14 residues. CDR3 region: CSVVVLATYNEQYF. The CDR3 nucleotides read TGCAGCGTTGTAGTACTAGCTACCTACAATGAGCAGTACTTC.

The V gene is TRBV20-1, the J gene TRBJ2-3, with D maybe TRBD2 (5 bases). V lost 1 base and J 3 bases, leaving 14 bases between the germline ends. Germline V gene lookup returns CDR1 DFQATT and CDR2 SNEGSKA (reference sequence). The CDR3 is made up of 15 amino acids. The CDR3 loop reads CSARAPRRRTDTQYF. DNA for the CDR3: TGCAGTGCTAGAGCCCCCAGGAGGCGGACAGATACGCAGTATTTT.

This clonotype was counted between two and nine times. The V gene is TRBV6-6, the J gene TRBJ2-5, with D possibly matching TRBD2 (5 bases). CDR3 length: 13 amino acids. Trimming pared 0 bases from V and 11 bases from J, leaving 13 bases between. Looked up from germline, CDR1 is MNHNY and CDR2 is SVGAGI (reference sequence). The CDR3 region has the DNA TGTGCCAGCAGTTACTCCGGAGTTGGGGAGCAGTACTTC. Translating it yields CASSYSGVGEQYF.